This T cell receptor (beta chain) was identified in a study of blood T cell repertoires in COVID-19. Study summary: Italy, Spain and the United States were the sources of the convalescent and acute COVID-19 samples. The cDNA or gDNA used as material had been derived from T cells, B-cell-depleted T cells, or PBMCs.

With V trimmed by 7 bases and J by 3 bases, 4 bases remained unmatched. CDR3 length equals 15 residues. Per the germline V gene, CDR1 is LNHDA and CDR2 is SQIVND (reference sequence). The authors' processing: Reference gene primer amplification in the assay estimated nucleated cell counts. The protocol was immunoSEQ multiplex PCR, while the TCRdb copy is restricted to in-frame clones and leaves out a portion. The DNA gave D and trimming, while V, J and clone size come from that table. The table includes around 200,000 clones, approximately 87% detected once. The sequence was collected from a man aged 18 to 35 with active or convalescent COVID-19. The chain has TRBV19 and TRBJ2-1, with 12 bases lining up with TRBD2. Material: peripheral blood. In DNA, the CDR3 is TGTGCCAGTAACGGACTAGCGGGACGCTACAATGAGCAGTTCTTC. Encoded protein: CASNGLAGRYNEQFF.